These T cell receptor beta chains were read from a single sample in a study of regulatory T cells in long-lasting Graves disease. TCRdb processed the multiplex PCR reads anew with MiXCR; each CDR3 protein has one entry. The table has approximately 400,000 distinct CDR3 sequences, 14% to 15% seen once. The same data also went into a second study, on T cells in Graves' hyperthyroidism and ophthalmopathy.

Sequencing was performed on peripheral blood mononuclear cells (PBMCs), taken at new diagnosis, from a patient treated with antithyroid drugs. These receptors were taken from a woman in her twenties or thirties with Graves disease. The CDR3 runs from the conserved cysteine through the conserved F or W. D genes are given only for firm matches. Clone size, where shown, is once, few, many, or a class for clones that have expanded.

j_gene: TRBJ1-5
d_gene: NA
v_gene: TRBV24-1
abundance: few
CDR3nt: TGTGCCACCGGGGGGGGAACAAGCAATCAGCCCCAGCATTTT
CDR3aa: CATGGGTSNQPQHF

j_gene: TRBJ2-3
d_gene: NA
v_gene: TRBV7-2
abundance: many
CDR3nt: TGTGCCAGCAGCTTAGGCCAGCGGGCAGATACGCAGTATTTT
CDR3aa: CASSLGQRADTQYF

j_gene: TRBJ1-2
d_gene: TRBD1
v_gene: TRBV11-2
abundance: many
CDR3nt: TGTGCCAGCAGGCACAGGGGCTCCTATGGCTACACCTTC
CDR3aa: CASRHRGSYGYTF

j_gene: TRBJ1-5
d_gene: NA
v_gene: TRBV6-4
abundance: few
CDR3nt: TGTGCCAGTACTTCCGATAGCAATCAGCCCCAGCATTTT
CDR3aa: CASTSDSNQPQHF

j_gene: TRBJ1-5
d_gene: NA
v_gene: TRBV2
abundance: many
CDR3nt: TGTGCCAGCAGCCAGGGAATCAATCAGCCCCAGCATTTT
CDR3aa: CASSQGINQPQHF

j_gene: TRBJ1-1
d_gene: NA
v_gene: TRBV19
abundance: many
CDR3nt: TGTGCCAGCAGCTACGGACGGGACACTGAAGCTTTCTTT
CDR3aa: CASSYGRDTEAFF

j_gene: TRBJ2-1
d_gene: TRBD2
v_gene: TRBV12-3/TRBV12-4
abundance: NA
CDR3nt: TGTGCCAGCAGCCTAAGGCGGGAGAATGAGCAGCTCTTC
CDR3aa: CASSLRRENEQLF

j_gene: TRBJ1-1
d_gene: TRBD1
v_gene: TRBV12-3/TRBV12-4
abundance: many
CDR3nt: TGTGCCAGCAGTTTGGGCCGACAGGGAGAGAACACTGAAGCTTTCTTT
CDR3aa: CASSLGRQGENTEAFF

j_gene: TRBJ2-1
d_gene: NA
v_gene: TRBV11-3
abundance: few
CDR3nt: TGTGCCAGCAGCTTTCGGAGAGGCGCCTACAATGAGCAGTTCTTC
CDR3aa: CASSFRRGAYNEQFF

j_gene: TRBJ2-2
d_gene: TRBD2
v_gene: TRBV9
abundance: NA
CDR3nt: TGTGCCAGCAGCGTAGAACTAGCGGGAGGTCGGACGAACACCGGGGAGCTGTTTTTT
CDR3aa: CASSVELAGGRTNTGELFF

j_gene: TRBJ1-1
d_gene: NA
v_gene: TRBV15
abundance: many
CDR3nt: TGTGCCACCAGCAGAGAGGGCCTAATGAACACTGAAGCTTTCTTT
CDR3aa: CATSREGLMNTEAFF

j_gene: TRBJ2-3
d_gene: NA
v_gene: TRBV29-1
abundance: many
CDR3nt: TGCAGCGTTCGGGGTACCTTTAGCACAGATACGCAGTATTTT
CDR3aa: CSVRGTFSTDTQYF

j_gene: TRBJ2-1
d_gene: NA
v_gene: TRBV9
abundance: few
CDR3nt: TGTGCCAGCAGCGTAGGAGTTCAACAGTACAATGAGCAGTTCTTC
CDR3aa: CASSVGVQQYNEQFF

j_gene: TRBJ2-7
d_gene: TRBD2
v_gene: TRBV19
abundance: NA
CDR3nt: TGTGCCAGTAGTATCCCTGGGACTAGCTTTGTGGAGCAGTACTTC
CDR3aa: CASSIPGTSFVEQYF

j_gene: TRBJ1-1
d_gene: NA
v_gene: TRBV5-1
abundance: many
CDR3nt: TGCGCCAGCAGCTGTCTCCCAGGGGACACTGAAGCTTTCTTT
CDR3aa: CASSCLPGDTEAFF

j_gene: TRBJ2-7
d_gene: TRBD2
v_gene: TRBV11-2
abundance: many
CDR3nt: TGTGCCAGCAGCTTATCGCGGGAGGGCCGAGACTTC
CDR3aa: CASSLSREGRDF

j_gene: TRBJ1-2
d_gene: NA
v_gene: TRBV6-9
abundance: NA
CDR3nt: TGTGCCAGCAGTTACGGGGGTTCAACGGGACACGGTGGCTACACCTTC
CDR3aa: CASSYGGSTGHGGYTF

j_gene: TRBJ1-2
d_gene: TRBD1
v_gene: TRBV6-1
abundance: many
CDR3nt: TGTGCCAGCAGTCGACAGGGGACCTCCTATGGCTACACCTTC
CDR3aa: CASSRQGTSYGYTF

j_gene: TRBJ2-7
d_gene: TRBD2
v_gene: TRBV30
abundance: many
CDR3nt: TGTGCCTGGAGTGGCGTGGGTGGGGTAGCGGGCGAGCAGTACTTC
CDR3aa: CAWSGVGGVAGEQYF

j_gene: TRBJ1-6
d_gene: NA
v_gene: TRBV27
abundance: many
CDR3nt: TGTGCCAGCAGTTTATGGGGATTTTCTTCACCCCTCCACTTT
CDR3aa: CASSLWGFSSPLHF

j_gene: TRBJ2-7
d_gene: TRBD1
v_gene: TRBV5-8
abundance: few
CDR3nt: TGTGCCAGCAGCAGCCGACAGGGGGTTCGTCCCGAGCAGTACTTC
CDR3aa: CASSSRQGVRPEQYF

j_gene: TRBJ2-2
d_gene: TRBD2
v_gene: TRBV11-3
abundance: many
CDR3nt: TGTGCCAGCAGCCGGGATCTAGCGGAAACCGGGGAGCTGTTTTTT
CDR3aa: CASSRDLAETGELFF

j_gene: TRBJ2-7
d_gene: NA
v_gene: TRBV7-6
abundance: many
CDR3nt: TGTGCCAGCAGCTTAGCGGATATTGGAGGGTCTGAAGAGCAGTACTTC
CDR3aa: CASSLADIGGSEEQYF

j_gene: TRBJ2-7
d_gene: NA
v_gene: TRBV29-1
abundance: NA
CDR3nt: TGCAGCGTTGAGGCAGACGGGTACGAGCAGTACTTC
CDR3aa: CSVEADGYEQYF

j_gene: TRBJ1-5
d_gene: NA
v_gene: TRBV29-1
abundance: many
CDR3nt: TGCAGCGCCTTAACAGGGAATCAGCCCCAGCATTTT
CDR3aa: CSALTGNQPQHF

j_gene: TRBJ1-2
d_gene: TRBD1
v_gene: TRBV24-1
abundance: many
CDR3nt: TGTGCCACCAGTGAGGACAGGTACTATGGCTACACCTTC
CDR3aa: CATSEDRYYGYTF

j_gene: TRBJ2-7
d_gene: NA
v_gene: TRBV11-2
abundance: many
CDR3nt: TGTGCCAGCAGCTTAGATGGGGTCTACGAGCAGTACTTC
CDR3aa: CASSLDGVYEQYF

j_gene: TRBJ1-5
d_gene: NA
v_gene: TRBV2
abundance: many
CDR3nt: TGTGCCAGTACAACAGTTTATAGCAATCAGCCCCAGCATTTT
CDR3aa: CASTTVYSNQPQHF

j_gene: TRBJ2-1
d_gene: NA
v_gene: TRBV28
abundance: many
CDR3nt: TGTGCCAGCAGTTCATTTAGAGATGAGCAGTTCTTC
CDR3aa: CASSSFRDEQFF

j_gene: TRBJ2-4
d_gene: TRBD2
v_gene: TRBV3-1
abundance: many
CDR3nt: TGTGCCAGCAGCCAAGTCCTTCTAGCGGGAGTAGGGGGAAACATTCAGTACTTC
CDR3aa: CASSQVLLAGVGGNIQYF

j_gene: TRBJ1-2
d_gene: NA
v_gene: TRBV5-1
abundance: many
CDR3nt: TGTGCCAGCAGCTTAGGCAACTATGGCTACACCTTC
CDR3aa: CASSLGNYGYTF

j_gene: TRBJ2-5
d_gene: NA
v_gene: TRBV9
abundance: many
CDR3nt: TGTGCCAGCAGCGTATCGGTGGGAGGAATCGAGACCCAGTACTTC
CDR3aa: CASSVSVGGIETQYF

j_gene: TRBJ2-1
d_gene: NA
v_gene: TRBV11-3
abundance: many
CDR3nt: TGTGCCAGCAGTCCAGGTCGGGGATTTCTCTACAATGAGCAGTTCTTC
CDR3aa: CASSPGRGFLYNEQFF

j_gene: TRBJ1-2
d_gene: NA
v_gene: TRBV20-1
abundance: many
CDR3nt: TGCAGTGCTCCACCACCCTTACAGGTTTTTGGCTACACCTTC
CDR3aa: CSAPPPLQVFGYTF

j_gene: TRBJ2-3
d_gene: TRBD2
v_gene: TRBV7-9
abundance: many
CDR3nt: TGTGCCGCAAATATGGTTGACTCTAGCGGGAGCACAGATACGCAGTATTTT
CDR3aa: CAANMVDSSGSTDTQYF

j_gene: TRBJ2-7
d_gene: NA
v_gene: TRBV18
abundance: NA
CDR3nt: TGTGCCACCTCACCCCGGGGAGGTTACGAGCAGTACTTC
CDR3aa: CATSPRGGYEQYF

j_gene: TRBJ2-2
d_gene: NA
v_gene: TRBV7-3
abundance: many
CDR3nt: TGTGCCAGCAGCTTAACGGCCAGGGGGAACACCGGGGAGCTGTTTTTT
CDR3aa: CASSLTARGNTGELFF

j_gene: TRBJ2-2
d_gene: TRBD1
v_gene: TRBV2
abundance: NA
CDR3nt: TGTGCCAGCACCGGAGGACAGGGTTGGACCGGGGAGCTGTTTTTT
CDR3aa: CASTGGQGWTGELFF

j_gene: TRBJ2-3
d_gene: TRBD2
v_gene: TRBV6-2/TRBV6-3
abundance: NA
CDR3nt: TGTGCCAGCAGTGAAGTCCTAGCGGGAGGGAGCACAGATACGCAGTATTTT
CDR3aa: CASSEVLAGGSTDTQYF

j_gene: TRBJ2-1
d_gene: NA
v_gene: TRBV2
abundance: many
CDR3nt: TGTGCCAGCAGTGAATGGGGGAGTAGGTACAATGAGCAGTTCTTC
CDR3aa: CASSEWGSRYNEQFF

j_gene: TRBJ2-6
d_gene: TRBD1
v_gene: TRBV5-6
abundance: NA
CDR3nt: TGTGCCAGCAGCTCCCGTTGGGCGCCGGGACAGGCTTTCTCAGGGGCCAACGTCCTGACTTTC
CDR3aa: CASSSRWAPGQAFSGANVLTF

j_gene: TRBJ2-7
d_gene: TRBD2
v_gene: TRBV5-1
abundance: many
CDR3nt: TGCGCCAGCAGCGCGGGACTAGGATCCACCTACGAGCAGTACTTC
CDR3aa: CASSAGLGSTYEQYF

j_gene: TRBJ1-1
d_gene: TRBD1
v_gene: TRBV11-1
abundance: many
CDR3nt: TGTGCCAGCAGCCTTTTGGGGACAGGGGGCCCCAACACTGAAGCTTTCTTT
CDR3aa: CASSLLGTGGPNTEAFF

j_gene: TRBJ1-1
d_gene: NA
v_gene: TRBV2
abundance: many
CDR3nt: TGTGCCACCCTGGACAGTTCGTTAAACACTGAAGCTTTCTTT
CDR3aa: CATLDSSLNTEAFF

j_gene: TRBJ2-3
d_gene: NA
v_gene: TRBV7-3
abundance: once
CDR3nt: TGTGCCAGCAGCTCCACCGACTGGAAGAGCACAGATACGCAGTATTTT
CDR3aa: CASSSTDWKSTDTQYF

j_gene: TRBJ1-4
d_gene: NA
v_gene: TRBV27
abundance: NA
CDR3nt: TGTGCCAGCGGAAAGTTATCCTTGAGGGACCCCTTGAATGAAAAACTGTTTTTT
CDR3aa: CASGKLSLRDPLNEKLFF

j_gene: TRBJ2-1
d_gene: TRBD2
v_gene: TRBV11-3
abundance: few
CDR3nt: TGTGCCAGCAGCGAAGGGGGACTAGCGGAATACAATGAGCAGTTCTTC
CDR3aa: CASSEGGLAEYNEQFF

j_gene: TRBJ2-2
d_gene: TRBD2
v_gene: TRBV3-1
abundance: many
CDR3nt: TGTGCCAGCAGCTCCGGGACTAGCGGGAGAAGGGGGGAGCTGTTTTTT
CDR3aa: CASSSGTSGRRGELFF

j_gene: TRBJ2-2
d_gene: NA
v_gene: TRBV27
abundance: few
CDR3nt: TGTGCCAGCAGTCAAGGAGCGAACACCGGGGAGCTGTTTTTT
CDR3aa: CASSQGANTGELFF

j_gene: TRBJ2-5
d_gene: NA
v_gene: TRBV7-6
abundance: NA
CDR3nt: TGTGCCAGCCAAGAGGTCGTTTTAGAGACCCAGTACTTC
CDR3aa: CASQEVVLETQYF

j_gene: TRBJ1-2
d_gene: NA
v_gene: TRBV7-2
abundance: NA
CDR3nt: TGTGCCAGCAGCCCCTCGACTCAGAACTATGGCTACACCTTC
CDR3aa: CASSPSTQNYGYTF

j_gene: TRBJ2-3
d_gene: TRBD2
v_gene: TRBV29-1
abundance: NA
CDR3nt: TGCAGCGTCGGCGGGACTAGTACCACAGATACGCAGTATTTT
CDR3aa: CSVGGTSTTDTQYF

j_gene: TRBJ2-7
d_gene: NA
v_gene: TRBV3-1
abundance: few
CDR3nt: TGTGCCAGCAGCCAACGGGACGGGGGCTACGAGCAGTACTTC
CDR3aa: CASSQRDGGYEQYF

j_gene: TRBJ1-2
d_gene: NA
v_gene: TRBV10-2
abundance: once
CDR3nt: TGCGCCAGCGGACAGATAAACTATGGCTACACCTTC
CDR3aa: CASGQINYGYTF

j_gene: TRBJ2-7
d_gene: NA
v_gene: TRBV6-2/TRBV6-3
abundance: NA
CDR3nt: TGTGCCAGCAGTGTAACCGGGAGATCAATTTCCTTC
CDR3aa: CASSVTGRSISF

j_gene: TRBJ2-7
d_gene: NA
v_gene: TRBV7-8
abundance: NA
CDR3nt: TGTGCCAGCAGCAAGGGACAATCCTACGAGCAGTACTTC
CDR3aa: CASSKGQSYEQYF

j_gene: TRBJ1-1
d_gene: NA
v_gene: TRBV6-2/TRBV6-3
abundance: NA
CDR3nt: TGTGCCAGCAGTGACGTGACAGAAGCTTTCTTT
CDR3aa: CASSDVTEAFF